This entry describes one TCR beta chain. Its antigen is still unknown. Amplification used 60 Vbeta primers and 13 Jbeta primers. Method: immunoSEQ multiplex PCR; TCRdb's copy keeps in-frame clones and lacks some. The data contain tens of thousands of clones, around 79% of them singletons. At sampling all donors were nominally healthy, likely with unrecorded immune exposures. This record comes from a study of cytomegalovirus exposure and HLA in healthy donors. Study-level points and caveats: A later analysis by the authors found several of the most significant clusters apparently linked to common viral pathogens.

The TCR was taken from a young woman in good health and CMV-seropositive. Sequencing used PBMCs.

This CDR3 is CSAPNSYEQYF. The CDR3 DNA reads TGCAGTGCTCCCAACTCCTACGAGCAGTACTTC. This sequence joins TRBV20-1 and TRBJ2-7; the D is unclear. V was cut by 5 bases and J by 0 bases, with 5 bases left in between. In germline, CDR1 is DFQATT, CDR2 SNEGSKA (reference sequence). The CDR3 is made up of 11 amino acids.